Below, 25 T cell receptor beta chains from the same sample are listed, as sequenced in a study of shared clonotypes between healthy human individuals. The repertoire was sequenced with immunoSEQ multiplex PCR; TCRdb's copy has only in-frame clones and lacks some. The sample includes 2 million to 2.5 million clones, approximately 94% of them seen just once. Naive-designated CD8 cells lacked CD45RO, were positively enriched for CCR7, and omitted terminally differentiated effector memory CD45RA+ cells. The source material was naive CD8+ T cells sorted from blood. These receptors were taken from a man aged 18 to 30 in good health.

The chain recombines TRBV10-3 with TRBJ2-7; the match to TRBD1 covers 10 bases. CDR3 length equals 13 residues. The germline V gene has CDR1 ENHRY and CDR2 SYGVKD. V shed 11 bases, J shed 5 bases, and the junction held 9 bases outside the gene matches. The CDR3 reads CALLDRGTHEQYF. Here the CDR3 DNA reads TGTGCCTTGTTGGACAGGGGGACCCACGAGCAGTACTTC.

Remarks on this clone: This sample includes further DNA sequences coding for the same CDR3. The chain recombines TRBV5-1 with TRBJ2-1; D unclear. V was cut by 1 base and J by 8 bases, with 4 bases left in between. The germline V gene encodes CDR1 SGHRS and CDR2 YFSETQ. The CDR3 is 11 amino acids. The DNA for the CDR3 is TGCGCCAGCAGCTTGCTTGATGAGCAGTTCTTC. Amino acids: CASSLLDEQFF.

The chain joins TRBV11-2 to TRBJ2-3; D is undetermined. The germline V gene has CDR1 SGHAT and CDR2 FQNNGV. The V end was cut by 5 bases, the J end by 6 bases, with 12 bases between. This CDR3 spans 13 amino acids. The CDR3 reads CASSQERADTQYF. The DNA for the CDR3 is TGTGCCAGCAGCCAGGAACGTGCGGATACGCAGTATTTT.

The V call is TRBV29-1, the J call TRBJ2-3, with D possibly being TRBD1 (6 bases). CDR1 and CDR2 (germline): SQVTM, ANQGSEA. The CDR3 is made up of 15 amino acids. Trimming removed 1 base from V and 3 bases from J, with 14 bases in between. The CDR3 region is CSVEGDPRGTDTQYF. As DNA, the CDR3 is TGCAGCGTTGAAGGGGACCCCAGGGGAACAGATACGCAGTATTTT.

The V and J genes are TRBV19 and TRBJ2-5; 7 bases match TRBD1. Germline CDR1 and CDR2: LNHDA and SQIVND (reference sequence). Trimming at V came to 10 bases and at J to 3 bases, leaving 8 bases not matched to a gene. The CDR3 runs 13 residues. In DNA form, the CDR3 reads TGTGCCACTGCCAACGACAGGGAAGAGACCCAGTACTTC. Encoded protein: CATANDREETQYF. The full variable domain, with the rest looked up from reference TRBV19 and TRBJ2-5, is DGGITQSPKYLFRKEGQNVTLSCEQNLNHDAMYWYRQDPGQGLRLIYYSQIVNDFQKGDIAEGYSVSREKKESFPLTVTSAQKNPTAFYLCATANDREETQYFGPGTRLLVL.

This sequence joins TRBV6-6 and TRBJ2-7; D is possibly TRBD1 (6 bases). Germline lookup yields CDR1 MNHNY and CDR2 SVGAGI (reference sequence). The CDR3 runs 12 residues. The V gene lost 6 bases and the J gene lost 2 bases, with 8 bases spanning the gap. The CDR3 DNA reads as TGTGCCAGCAGACAGGGACCCTACGAGCAGTACTTC. It specifies CASRQGPYEQYF.

The V and J genes are TRBV2 and TRBJ2-7, with 8 bases identical to TRBD2. V was clipped by 8 bases and J by 2 bases; unmatched bases: 5. From germline, CDR1 is SNHLY and CDR2 FYNNEI. CDR3 length: 13 amino acids. This chain's CDR3 is CASQAGVTYEQYF. The CDR3 coding sequence is TGTGCCAGCCAAGCGGGGGTAACCTACGAGCAGTACTTC. Together with reference TRBV2 and TRBJ2-7, the CDR3 gives the full variable domain: EPEVTQTPSHQVTQMGQEVILRCVPISNHLYFYWYRQILGQKVEFLVSFYNNEISEKSEIFDDQFSVERPDGSNFTLKIRSTKLEDSAMYFCASQAGVTYEQYFGPGTRLTVT.

A word on this clone: The same CDR3 can be traced to other DNA sequences in this sample. J is TRBJ2-1 and V is TRBV7-9; D gene unclear. This CDR3 is built from 13 residues. Germline V gene lookup returns CDR1 SEHNR and CDR2 FQNEAQ (reference sequence). V shed 1 base and J shed 7 bases, with 8 bases lying between them. The CDR3 DNA reads TGTGCCAGCAGCTTAGTAGGGCGGAATGAGCAGTTCTTC. Translation gives CASSLVGRNEQFF.

The rearrangement links TRBV4-1 to TRBJ1-2; 10 positions agree with TRBD1. CDR1 MGHRA and CDR2 YSYEKL come from the germline V gene. With 0 bases clipped from V and 10 bases from J, the junction kept 5 bases outside the gene matches. The CDR3 consists of 14 residues. CDR3 coding DNA: TGCGCCAGCAGCCAAGATGTCGGACAGGGGGACTACACCTTC. The encoded protein is CASSQDVGQGDYTF.

This chain joins TRBV27 and TRBJ2-2; D unclear. Germline values: CDR1 MNHEY, CDR2 SMNVEV (reference sequence). The CDR3 sequence is 17 residues long. Trimming stripped 3 bases from V and 3 bases from J, with 17 bases between. CDR3 in DNA: TGTGCCAGCAGTTTTATCACTCCCCATTCGGACACCGGGGAGCTGTTTTTT. Translation: CASSFITPHSDTGELFF.

The chain employs TRBV27 and TRBJ2-7; 9 positions agree with TRBD2. The V gene's germline CDR1 is MNHEY and CDR2 SMNVEV (reference sequence). This CDR3 is built from 15 residues. J lost 2 bases, V lost 5 bases, and 7 bases had no gene match. The CDR3: CASSPGVAGAYEQYF. Written as DNA, the CDR3 is TGTGCCAGCAGTCCGGGGGTAGCGGGAGCCTACGAGCAGTACTTC.

The chain joins TRBV30 to TRBJ2-5, with 7 bases that match TRBD2. Germline CDR1 and CDR2: GTSNPN and SVGIG (reference sequence). V dropped 2 bases and J dropped 5; count of bases not matched to a gene: 11. CDR3 size: 15 residues. The CDR3 DNA reads as TGTGCCTGGAGTATAGGGGCTAGCGGAGGGGAGACCCAGTACTTC. It is translated as CAWSIGASGGETQYF. Together with reference TRBV30 and TRBJ2-5, the CDR3 gives the full variable domain: SQTIHQWPATLVQPVGSPLSLECTVEGTSNPNLYWYRQAAGRGLQLLFYSVGIGQISSEVPQNLSASRPQDRQFILSSKKLLLSDSGFYLCAWSIGASGGETQYFGPGTRLLVL.

The rearrangement links TRBV5-1 to TRBJ2-1; 15 bases match TRBD2. J was trimmed by 7 bases and V by 5 bases; bases with no gene match: 16. This CDR3 is built from 19 residues. Germline CDR1 is SGHRS and CDR2 is YFSETQ. The CDR3 region is CASRQGLAGGSDLRNEQFF. In DNA, the CDR3 is TGCGCCAGCAGACAGGGACTAGCGGGAGGTAGTGATCTCCGGAATGAGCAGTTCTTC. Full variable domain (outside the CDR3, taken from reference TRBV5-1 and TRBJ2-1): KAGVTQTPRYLIKTRGQQVTLSCSPISGHRSVSWYQQTPGQGLQFLFEYFSETQRNKGNFPGRFSGRQFSNSRSEMNVSTLELGDSALYLCASRQGLAGGSDLRNEQFFGPGTRLTVL.

V gene TRBV9 combines with J gene TRBJ2-7, with 10 positions matching TRBD2. CDR3 length: 15 residues. CDR1 SGDLS and CDR2 YYNGEE come from the germline V gene. J gave up 3 bases and V 1 base, and 4 bases lay outside the gene matches. CDR3 sequence: CASSVQPSGGYEQYF. Written as DNA, the CDR3 is TGTGCCAGCAGCGTACAACCTAGCGGGGGCTACGAGCAGTACTTC.

The chain uses TRBV28 and TRBJ1-6; the match to TRBD1 covers 7 bases. The CDR3 loop spans 15 amino acids. Germline V gene lookup returns CDR1 MDHEN and CDR2 SYDVKM. Unmatched junction bases numbered 10, after V lost 5 bases and J lost 9 bases. The CDR3 DNA reads TGTGCCAGCAGTCCAAATACAGGGGTGAGTTCACCCCTCCACTTT. It encodes CASSPNTGVSSPLHF.

The chain employs TRBV4-3 and TRBJ2-1, with D perhaps matching TRBD2 (6 bases). Trimming shortened V by 0 bases and J by 8 bases, and 11 bases separated the two germline ends. Germline V CDR1 and CDR2: LGHNA, YSLEER. The CDR3 has 14 residues. CDR3 in DNA: TGCGCCAGCAGCCAAGATAGACTAGTCGATGAGCAGTTCTTC. Translation: CASSQDRLVDEQFF.

The chain combines TRBV6-1 with TRBJ2-7; D perhaps matches TRBD1 (6 bases). Germline V lookup: CDR1 MNHNS, CDR2 SASEGT. Between the trimmed V and J ends, which lost 5 bases and 5 bases, there was a span of 10 bases. The CDR3 length is 12 residues. The chain's CDR3 is CASSPGDNEQYF. The CDR3 coding sequence is TGTGCCAGCAGTCCAGGGGACAACGAGCAGTACTTC.

This clone occurred once. V and J are TRBV30 and TRBJ1-4; 12 nucleotides match TRBD1. Per the germline V gene, CDR1 is GTSNPN and CDR2 is SVGIG (reference sequence). CDR3 length equals 15 residues. With 3 bases clipped from V and 7 bases from J, the junction kept 6 bases outside the gene matches. The CDR3 DNA reads TGTGCCTGGAGCGACCGGGACAGGGGGCTTGAAAAACTGTTTTTT. Translating gives CAWSDRDRGLEKLFF.

The chain uses TRBV7-9 and TRBJ2-4, with D possibly being TRBD1 or TRBD2 (5 bases each). The CDR3 covers 17 residues. Germline V gene lookup returns CDR1 SEHNR and CDR2 FQNEAQ (reference sequence). Trimming pared 3 bases from V and 4 bases from J, leaving 19 bases between. DNA for the CDR3: TGTGCCAGCAGCTTGGGGACCGCCGGATTTGCAAAAAACATTCAGTACTTC. As protein: CASSLGTAGFAKNIQYF.

The chain links TRBV9 to TRBJ1-3; D might be TRBD1 (5 bases). This CDR3 spans 15 amino acids. With 3 bases removed from V and 6 bases from J, the gap between germline ends came to 16 bases. Germline V gene sequence: CDR1 SGDLS, CDR2 YYNGEE. CDR3 DNA sequence: TGTGCCAGCAGCGACGCAACGGGCAGGGAAAACACCATATATTTT. Protein product: CASSDATGRENTIYF.

Comments on this clone: In the same sample, other DNA sequences code for this CDR3. The chain carries TRBV19 and TRBJ2-7; D is unresolved. Germline V gene lookup returns CDR1 LNHDA and CDR2 SQIVND (reference sequence). Trimming stripped 4 bases from V and 4 bases from J, with 11 bases between. CDR3 length: 13 amino acids. CDR3 sequence reads: CASSTSDGYEQYF. CDR3 coding DNA: TGTGCCAGTAGTACCTCCGACGGATACGAGCAGTACTTC.

V and J are TRBV15 and TRBJ2-1; a possible D gene is TRBD2 (6 bases). Between the trimmed V and J ends, which lost 0 bases and 5 bases, there was a span of 17 bases. The germline V gene encodes CDR1 LNHNV and CDR2 YYDKDF (reference sequence). The CDR3 has 17 amino acids. CDR3 bases: TGTGCCACCAGCAGAGAGATCGAGGAGGGTTCCAACAATGAGCAGTTCTTC. The encoded protein is CATSREIEEGSNNEQFF.

J is TRBJ2-7 and V is TRBV5-1; D not certain. The germline V gene encodes CDR1 SGHRS and CDR2 YFSETQ. The V and J ends lost 3 bases and 3 bases respectively, with 13 bases between them. This CDR3 has 14 amino acids. CDR3 region: CASSYDPTSYEQYF. For the CDR3, the DNA is TGCGCCAGCAGCTATGATCCGACAAGCTACGAGCAGTACTTC.

The chain combines TRBV28 with TRBJ2-7; D not resolved. V shed 1 base and J shed 6 bases, with 7 bases lying between them. The CDR3 consists of 12 residues. Germline V gene lookup returns CDR1 MDHEN and CDR2 SYDVKM. CDR3 in amino acids: CASSLSTVEQYF. Here the CDR3 DNA reads TGTGCCAGCAGTTTATCCACAGTCGAGCAGTACTTC.

With respect to this clone: This specimen includes other DNA sequences encoding the same CDR3. The rearrangement uses TRBV19 and TRBJ1-1; 10 bases align to TRBD1. The CDR3 consists of 15 residues. The germline CDR1 and CDR2 sequences are LNHDA and SQIVND (reference sequence). V lost 5 bases to trimming and J lost 4 bases; unmatched junction nucleotides: 7. The CDR3: CASSPRTGGITEAFF. The CDR3 coding sequence is TGTGCCAGTAGTCCCCGGACAGGGGGAATCACTGAAGCTTTCTTT.